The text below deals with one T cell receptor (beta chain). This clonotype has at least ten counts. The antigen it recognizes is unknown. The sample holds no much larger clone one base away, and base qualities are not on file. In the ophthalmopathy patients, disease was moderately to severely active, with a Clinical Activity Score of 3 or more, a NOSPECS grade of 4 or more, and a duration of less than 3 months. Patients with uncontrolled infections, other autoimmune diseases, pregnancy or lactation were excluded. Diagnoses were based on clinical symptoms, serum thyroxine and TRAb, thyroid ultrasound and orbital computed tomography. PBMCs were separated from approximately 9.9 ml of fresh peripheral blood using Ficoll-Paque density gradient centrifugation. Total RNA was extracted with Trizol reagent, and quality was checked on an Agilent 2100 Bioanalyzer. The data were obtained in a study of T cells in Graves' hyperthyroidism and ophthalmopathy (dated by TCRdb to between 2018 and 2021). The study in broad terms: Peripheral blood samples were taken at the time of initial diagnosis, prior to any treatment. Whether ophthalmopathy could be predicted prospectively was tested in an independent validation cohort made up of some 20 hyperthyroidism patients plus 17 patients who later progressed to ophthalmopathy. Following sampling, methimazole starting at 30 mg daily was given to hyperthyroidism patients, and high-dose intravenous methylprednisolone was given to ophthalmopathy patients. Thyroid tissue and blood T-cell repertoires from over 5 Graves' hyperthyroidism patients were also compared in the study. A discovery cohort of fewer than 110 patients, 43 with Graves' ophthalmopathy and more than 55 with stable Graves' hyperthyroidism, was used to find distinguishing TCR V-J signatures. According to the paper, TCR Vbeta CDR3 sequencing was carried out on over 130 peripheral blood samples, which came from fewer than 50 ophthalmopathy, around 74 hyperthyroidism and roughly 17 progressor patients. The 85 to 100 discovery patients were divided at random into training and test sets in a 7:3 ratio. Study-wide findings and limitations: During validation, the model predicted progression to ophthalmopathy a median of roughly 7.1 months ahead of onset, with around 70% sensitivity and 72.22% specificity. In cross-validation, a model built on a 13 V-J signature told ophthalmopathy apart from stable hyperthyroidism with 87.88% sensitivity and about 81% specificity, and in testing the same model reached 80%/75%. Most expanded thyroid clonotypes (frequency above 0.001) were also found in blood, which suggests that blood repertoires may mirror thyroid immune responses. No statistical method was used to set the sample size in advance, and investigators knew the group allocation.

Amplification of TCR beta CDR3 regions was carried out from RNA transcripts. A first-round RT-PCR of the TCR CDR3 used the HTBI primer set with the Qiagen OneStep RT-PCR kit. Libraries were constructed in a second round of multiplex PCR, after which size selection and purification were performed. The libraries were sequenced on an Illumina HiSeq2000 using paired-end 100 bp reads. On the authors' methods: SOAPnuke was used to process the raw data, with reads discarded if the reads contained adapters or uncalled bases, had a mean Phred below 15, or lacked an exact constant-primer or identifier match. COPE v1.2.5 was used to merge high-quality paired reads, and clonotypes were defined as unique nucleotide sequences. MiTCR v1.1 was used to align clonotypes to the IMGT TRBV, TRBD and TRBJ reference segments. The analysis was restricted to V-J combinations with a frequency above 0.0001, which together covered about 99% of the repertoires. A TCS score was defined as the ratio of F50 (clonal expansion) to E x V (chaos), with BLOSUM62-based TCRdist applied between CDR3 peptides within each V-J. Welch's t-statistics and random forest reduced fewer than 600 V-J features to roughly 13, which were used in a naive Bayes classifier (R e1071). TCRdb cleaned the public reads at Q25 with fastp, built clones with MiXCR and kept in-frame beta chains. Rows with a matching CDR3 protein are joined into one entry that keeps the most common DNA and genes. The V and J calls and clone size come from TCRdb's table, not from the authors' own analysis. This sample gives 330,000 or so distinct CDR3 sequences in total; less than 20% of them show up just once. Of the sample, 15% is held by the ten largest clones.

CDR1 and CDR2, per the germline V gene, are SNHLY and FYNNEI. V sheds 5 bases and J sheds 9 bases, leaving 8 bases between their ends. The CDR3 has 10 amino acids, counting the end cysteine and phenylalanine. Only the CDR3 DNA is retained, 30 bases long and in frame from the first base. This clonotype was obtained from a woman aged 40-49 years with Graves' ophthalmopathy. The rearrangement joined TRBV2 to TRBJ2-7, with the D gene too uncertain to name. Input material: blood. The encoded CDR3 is CASSRAVQYF. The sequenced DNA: TGTGCCAGCAGTAGAGCAGTGCAGTACTTC.